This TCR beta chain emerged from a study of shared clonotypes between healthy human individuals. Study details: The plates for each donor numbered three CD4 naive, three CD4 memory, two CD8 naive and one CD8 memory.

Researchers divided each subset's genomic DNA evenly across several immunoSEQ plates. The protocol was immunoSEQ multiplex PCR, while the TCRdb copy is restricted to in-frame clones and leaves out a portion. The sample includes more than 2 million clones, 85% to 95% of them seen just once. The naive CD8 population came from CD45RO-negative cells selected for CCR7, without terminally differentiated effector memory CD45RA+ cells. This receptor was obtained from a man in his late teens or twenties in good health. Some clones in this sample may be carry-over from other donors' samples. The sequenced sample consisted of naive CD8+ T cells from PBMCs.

CDR3 bases: TGTGCCAGCAGCCAGGGGGGACTAGCGGGAGCCAATGAGCAGTTCTTC. It is translated as CASSQGGLAGANEQFF. This chain connects TRBV7-8 to TRBJ2-1; 14 bases line up with TRBD2. Losses at the gene ends were 5 bases for V and 6 bases for J; bases not matched to a gene: 6. The CDR3 extends over 16 amino acids. The germline V gene encodes CDR1 SGHVS and CDR2 FQNEAQ.